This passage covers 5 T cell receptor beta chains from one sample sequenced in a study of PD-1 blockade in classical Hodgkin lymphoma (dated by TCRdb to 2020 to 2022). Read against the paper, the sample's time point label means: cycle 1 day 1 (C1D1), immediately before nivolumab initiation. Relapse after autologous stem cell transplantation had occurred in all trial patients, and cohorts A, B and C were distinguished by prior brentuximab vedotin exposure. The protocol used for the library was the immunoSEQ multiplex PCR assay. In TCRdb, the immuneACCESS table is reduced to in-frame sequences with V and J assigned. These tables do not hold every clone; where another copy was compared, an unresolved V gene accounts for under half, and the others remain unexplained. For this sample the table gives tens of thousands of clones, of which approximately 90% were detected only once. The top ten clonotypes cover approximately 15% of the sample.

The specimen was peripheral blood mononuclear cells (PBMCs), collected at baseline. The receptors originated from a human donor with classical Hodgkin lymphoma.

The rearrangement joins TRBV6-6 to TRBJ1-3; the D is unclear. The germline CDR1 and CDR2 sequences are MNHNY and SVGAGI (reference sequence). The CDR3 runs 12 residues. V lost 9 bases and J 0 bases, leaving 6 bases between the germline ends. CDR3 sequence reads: CASRDSGNTIYF. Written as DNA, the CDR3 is TGTGCCAGTAGGGACTCTGGAAACACCATATATTTT.

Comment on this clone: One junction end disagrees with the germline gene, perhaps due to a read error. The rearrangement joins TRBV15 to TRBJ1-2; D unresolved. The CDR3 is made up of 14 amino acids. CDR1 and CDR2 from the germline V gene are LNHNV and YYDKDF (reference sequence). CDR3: CATSREVGNYGYTF. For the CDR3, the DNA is TGTGCCACCAGCAGAGAGGTCGGGAACTACGGCTACACCTTC.

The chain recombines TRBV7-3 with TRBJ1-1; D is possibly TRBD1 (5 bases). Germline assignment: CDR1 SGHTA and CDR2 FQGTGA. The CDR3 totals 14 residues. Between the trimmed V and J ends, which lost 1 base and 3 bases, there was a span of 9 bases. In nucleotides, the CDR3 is TGTGCCAGCAGCTTAAGAAAAGGGGACACTGAAGCTTTCTTT. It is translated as CASSLRKGDTEAFF.

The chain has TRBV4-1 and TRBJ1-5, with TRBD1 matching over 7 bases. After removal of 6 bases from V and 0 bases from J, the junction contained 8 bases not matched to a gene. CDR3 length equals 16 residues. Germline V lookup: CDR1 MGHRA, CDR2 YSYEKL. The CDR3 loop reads CASSPGQFYSNQPQHF. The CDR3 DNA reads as TGCGCCAGCAGTCCGGGACAGTTCTATAGCAATCAGCCCCAGCATTTT.

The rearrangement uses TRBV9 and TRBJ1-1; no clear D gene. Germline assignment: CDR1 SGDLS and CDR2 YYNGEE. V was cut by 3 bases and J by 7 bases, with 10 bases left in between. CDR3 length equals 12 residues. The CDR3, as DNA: TGTGCCAGCAGCGCGGAGGGCGGTGAAGCTTTCTTT. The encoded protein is CASSAEGGEAFF.